Below, 20 T cell receptor beta chains from the same sample are listed, as sequenced in a study of blood T cells in healthy people across ages (dated by TCRdb to 2013 to 2016). Libraries were made using 5' RACE. TCRdb records Illumina HiSeq 2500 as the sequencer. A second about 6 to 11 cycle PCR used a sample-barcoded 5' primer and a J-beta primer mix. The raw public reads went through TCRdb reprocessing: fastp at Q25, MiXCR clone calling, in-frame beta chains kept. Identical CDR3 proteins give one entry, which carries the most common genes and DNA. The sample table records 700,000 to 950,000 distinct CDR3 sequences; 40% to 45% of these occur just once. Of the sample, approximately 22% is held by the ten largest clones. Sequencing used blood. Every receptor here comes from a woman aged 55-70 years in good health.

The DNA of the CDR3 is TGTGCCAGCAGCTACGCCCTGGCCCACTATTCCTCTGGAAACACCATATATTTT. Amino acid sequence: CASSYALAHYSSGNTIYF. The rearrangement uses TRBV7-9 and TRBJ1-3; D unclear. V lost 4 bases to trimming and J lost 0 bases, with 19 bases between them. The CDR3 length is 18 residues. Germline values: CDR1 SEHNR, CDR2 FQNEAQ (reference sequence).

V usage is TRBV14 and J usage is TRBJ2-1; D gene uncertain. Looked up from germline, CDR1 is SGHDN and CDR2 is FVKESK. The CDR3 is 15 amino acids. V lost 1 base and J lost 1, with 8 bases in between. This CDR3 reads CASSQGLWSYNEQFF. The CDR3 nucleotides are TGTGCCAGCAGCCAAGGGCTATGGTCCTACAATGAGCAGTTCTTC.

This chain uses TRBV6-2 or TRBV6-3 with TRBJ2-7; no clear D gene. Germline V lookup: CDR1 MNHEY, CDR2 SVGEGT. V was pared by 8 bases and J by 2 bases, with 16 bases between. This CDR3 is built from 14 residues. The CDR3 nucleotides are TGTGCCAGCGTCCCCGAGACGTCAGCCTACGAGCAGTACTTC. Its translation: CASVPETSAYEQYF.

This clonotype was seen more than once but under ten times. The gene calls are TRBV20-1 and TRBJ2-7; TRBD1 or TRBD2 may be the D gene (6 bases each). This CDR3 comprises 14 residues. Germline V gene data show CDR1 as DFQATT and CDR2 as SNEGSKA (reference sequence). V gave up 7 bases and J gave up 0 bases, with 16 bases separating them. CDR3 bases: TGCAGTGTCCCCGGGGGCCGCAGCTCCTACGAGCAGTACTTC. As protein: CSVPGGRSSYEQYF.

The chain recombines TRBV7-3 with TRBJ1-1; D perhaps matches TRBD1 (5 bases). Looked up from germline, CDR1 is SGHTA and CDR2 is FQGTGA. This CDR3 region has 14 residues. Trimming left V 5 bases short and J 4 bases short, with 14 bases between. The CDR3 DNA is TGTGCCAGCAGCAGTCGGGGGAGGTTCACTGAAGCTTTCTTT. It encodes CASSSRGRFTEAFF.

CDR3 protein: CASSATSGSGPSTDTQYF. CDR3 coding DNA: TGTGCCAGCAGCGCAACCTCGGGTAGCGGGCCTAGCACAGATACGCAGTATTTT. The genes are TRBV11-3 and TRBJ2-3; 7 bases match TRBD2. The CDR3 loop spans 18 amino acids. The germline gives CDR1 SGHNT, CDR2 YENEEA. The V and J ends lost 5 bases and 0 bases, in that order; junction bases with no gene match: 14.

The chain employs TRBV2 and TRBJ1-5; D not certain. In germline, CDR1 is SNHLY, CDR2 FYNNEI. V gave up 6 bases and J gave up 3 bases, with 12 bases separating them. The CDR3 contains 14 residues. The CDR3 sequence is CASSPVQSNQPQHF. In nucleotides, the CDR3 is TGTGCCAGCAGCCCTGTACAGTCCAATCAGCCCCAGCATTTT.

The V and J genes are TRBV6-2 or TRBV6-3 and TRBJ2-7; D is undetermined. There are 15 residues in the CDR3. The germline V gene has CDR1 MNHEY and CDR2 SVGEGT. Trimming removed 6 bases at V and 4 bases at J, with 19 bases between. CDR3 nucleotide sequence: TGTGCCAGCAGCGCTTCCACCTCCTTGACTTACGAGCAGTACTTC. Translated: CASSASTSLTYEQYF.

Many counts were recorded for this clonotype. The chain combines TRBV29-1 with TRBJ2-1; the match to TRBD2 covers 7 bases. CDR1 SQVTM and CDR2 ANQGSEA come from the germline V gene. Trimming removed 7 bases from V and 1 base from J; junction bases left unmatched: 4. The CDR3 spans 13 residues. The CDR3 DNA sequence: TGCAGCGCTAGCGGAGTTTCCTACAATGAGCAGTTCTTC. This encodes CSASGVSYNEQFF.

The chain recombines TRBV7-9 with TRBJ1-2, with D unresolved. Germline CDR1 and CDR2: SEHNR and FQNEAQ (reference sequence). The length of the CDR3 is 14 residues. Trimming cost V 0 bases and J 7 bases, with 12 bases left between them. CDR3 residues: CASSLAGSGGGYTF. CDR3 bases: TGTGCCAGCAGCTTAGCAGGGTCAGGCGGTGGCTACACCTTC.

This clonotype was detected only a few times. The J gene is TRBJ2-2, the V gene TRBV7-2; tentative D call: TRBD1 (6 bases). Trimming took 5 bases from V and 1 from J, leaving 14 bases between them. Per the germline V gene, CDR1 is SGHTA and CDR2 is FQGNSA. The CDR3 is made up of 16 amino acids. CDR3 nucleotides: TGTGCCAGCAGCCTGAGGACAGTAGGGAACACCGGGGAGCTGTTTTTT. This encodes CASSLRTVGNTGELFF.

The chain joins TRBV20-1 to TRBJ2-5; 10 bases agree with TRBD2. The V segment lost 0 bases and the J segment 4 bases; nucleotides outside the gene matches: 11. Germline assignment: CDR1 DFQATT and CDR2 SNEGSKA (reference sequence). The CDR3 has 17 residues. The CDR3 sequence is CSARDRLAGALGETQYF. In DNA form, the CDR3 reads TGCAGTGCTAGAGACCGGCTAGCGGGAGCATTAGGAGAGACCCAGTACTTC.

This clonotype occurred a few times. The chain is built from TRBV28 and TRBJ1-2; 8 nucleotides line up with TRBD1. This CDR3 has 17 residues. Trimming took 1 base from V and 7 from J; bases not matched to a gene: 14. From germline, CDR1 is MDHEN and CDR2 SYDVKM. CDR3: CASSLLALDREGFGYTF. In DNA form, the CDR3 reads TGTGCCAGCAGTTTATTGGCACTGGACAGGGAGGGGTTTGGCTACACCTTC.

As DNA, the CDR3 is TGTGCCAGCAGCTCCGCAAAGGGCTATAATAACGGGGAGCTGTTTTTT. Protein: CASSSAKGYNNGELFF. The rearrangement links TRBV7-2 to TRBJ2-2, with D unclear. This CDR3 spans 16 amino acids. Germline CDR1 is SGHTA and CDR2 is FQGNSA. Trimming removed 4 bases at V and 7 bases at J, with 19 bases between.

This clonotype appeared once. The rearrangement links TRBV6-6 to TRBJ2-7, with 7 bases fitting TRBD1. Germline-derived CDR1 and CDR2 are MNHNY and SVGAGI (reference sequence). The trim removed 6 bases at V and 0 bases at J, leaving 8 bases unmatched. The CDR3 spans 15 residues. CDR3: CASRGTTGASYEQYF. In DNA form, the CDR3 reads TGTGCCAGCAGGGGTACAACAGGGGCCTCCTACGAGCAGTACTTC.

This chain uses TRBV6-2 or TRBV6-3 with TRBJ1-5; D perhaps matches TRBD1 (5 bases). Germline V CDR1 and CDR2: MNHEY, SVGEGT. With 0 bases removed from V and 1 base from J, the gap between germline ends came to 10 bases. The CDR3 spans 16 residues. The CDR3 sequence is CASSYSGVGSNQPQHF. For the CDR3, the DNA is TGTGCCAGCAGTTACTCGGGGGTTGGAAGCAATCAGCCCCAGCATTTT.

This clonotype was found a few times. The chain carries TRBV5-1 and TRBJ2-5; TRBD2 might be the D (5 bases). The J call may be wrong; the DNA end is better matched by TRBJ2-7. The CDR3 sequence is 13 residues long. Germline V gene data show CDR1 as SGHRS and CDR2 as YFSETQ. The CDR3 DNA is TGCGCCAGCAGCGTGCGGGCAGACTACGAGCAGTACTTC. Its protein is CASSVRADYEQYF.

Notes on this clonotype: A read error may produce the germline difference seen at one junction end. The chain recombines TRBV4-1 with TRBJ2-7; D perhaps matches TRBD2 (6 bases). CDR1 is MGHRA, CDR2 YSYEKL, per germline. The CDR3 is 13 amino acids. The CDR3 region has the DNA TGCGCCAACAGCCAGGGACTTTCCTACGAGCAGTACTTC. Its protein product is CANSQGLSYEQYF.

The rearrangement uses TRBV9 and TRBJ2-1; D is uncertain. V was clipped by 3 bases and J by 7 bases, with 11 bases between them. CDR3 size: 13 residues. Per the germline V gene, CDR1 is SGDLS and CDR2 is YYNGEE. This CDR3 is CASSAYQINEQFF. DNA for the CDR3: TGTGCCAGCAGCGCTTACCAGATAAATGAGCAGTTCTTC.

The J gene is TRBJ2-4, the V gene TRBV5-5; 8 bases match TRBD1. V shed 4 bases and J 5 bases; nucleotides not matched to a gene: 14. Germline CDR1 reads SGHKS; CDR2 reads YYEKEE (reference sequence). This CDR3 spans 17 amino acids. This CDR3 is CASSIRQGYNPQNIQYF. CDR3 nucleotide sequence: TGTGCCAGCAGCATAAGACAGGGGTACAACCCCCAAAACATTCAGTACTTC. Drawing the rest from reference TRBV5-5 and TRBJ2-4, the complete variable domain is DAGVTQSPTHLIKTRGQQVTLRCSPISGHKSVSWYQQVLGQGPQFIFQYYEKEERGRGNFPDRFSARQFPNYSSELNVNALLLGDSALYLCASSIRQGYNPQNIQYFGAGTRLSVL.